The next 23 T cell receptor beta chains were all read from a single sample in a study of shared clonotypes between healthy human individuals (dated by TCRdb to the early 2020s). Library generation was performed with the immunoSEQ multiplex PCR assay. The clones in this table, taken by TCRdb from immuneACCESS, are in-frame only. Not every clone is retained; where verified, under half of the shortfall comes from an unresolved V gene, and the cause of the rest is unknown. Recorded for this sample are approximately 2,300,000 clones; around 93% of them occurred a single time. Of the sample, roughly 0.34% falls within the top ten clones. The sample comprised naive CD4+ T cells from PBMCs. In light of the paper, this sample's cell subset or site label describes: CD45RA+ positively selected. Receptors were obtained from a man in his late teens or twenties in good health. Some clones in this sample may be carry-over from other donors' samples.

The J gene is TRBJ2-6, the V gene TRBV5-1; 9 bases fit TRBD1. Germline V CDR1 and CDR2: SGHRS, YFSETQ. The CDR3 is 17 residues long. V lost 3 bases to trimming and J lost 3 bases; unmatched junction nucleotides: 7. The CDR3 DNA reads TGCGCCAGCAGCTCCTGGACAGGGGTTTTTGGGGCCAACGTCCTGACTTTC. It specifies CASSSWTGVFGANVLTF.

The chain couples TRBV27 to TRBJ2-2, with D possibly being TRBD2 (6 bases). Germline lookup yields CDR1 MNHEY and CDR2 SMNVEV (reference sequence). This CDR3 has 15 amino acids. V gave up 6 bases and J gave up 0 bases, with 11 bases separating them. CDR3 in amino acids: CASSNSGTNTGELFF. In DNA form, the CDR3 reads TGTGCCAGCAGCAATAGCGGAACGAACACCGGGGAGCTGTTTTTT.

The chain has TRBV7-9 and TRBJ2-7, with D possibly TRBD1 on 6 matching bases. The CDR3 is made up of 15 amino acids. Germline assignment: CDR1 SEHNR and CDR2 FQNEAQ (reference sequence). Deletions cut 1 base from V and 0 bases from J, with 10 bases between. CDR3 amino acids: CASSLVQGSSYEQYF. For the CDR3, the DNA is TGTGCCAGCAGCTTAGTACAGGGCAGCTCCTACGAGCAGTACTTC. The full variable domain, its missing parts supplied by reference TRBV7-9 and TRBJ2-7, is DTGVSQNPRHKITKRGQNVTFRCDPISEHNRLYWYRQTLGQGPEFLTYFQNEAQLEKSRLLSDRFSAERPKGSFSTLEIQRTEQGDSAMYLCASSLVQGSSYEQYFGPGTRLTVT.

This rearrangement joins TRBV12-5 to TRBJ1-1; no clear D. This CDR3 comprises 13 residues. Germline assignment: CDR1 LGHNT and CDR2 FRNRAP. The V end lost 1 base, the J end lost 4 bases, and 7 bases lay between the germline ends. Written as DNA, the CDR3 is TGTGCTAGTGGTTTGGCCTTTGGCACTGAAGCTTTCTTT. This sequence encodes CASGLAFGTEAFF.

On this clone itself: The same CDR3 can be traced to other DNA sequences in this sample. The CDR3 DNA reads TGTGCCTGGAGTGTAACCCTCGGAAACACCATATATTTT. This translates into CAWSVTLGNTIYF. V is TRBV30 and J is TRBJ1-3; D not certain. Trimming removed 0 bases at V and 4 bases at J, with 7 bases between. This CDR3 region has 13 residues. Germline V gene data show CDR1 as GTSNPN and CDR2 as SVGIG (reference sequence).

The chain joins TRBV5-6 to TRBJ2-7; the match to TRBD1 covers 7 bases. The V gene end was trimmed by 3 bases and the J gene end by 2 bases; junction bases not matched to a gene: 8. From germline, CDR1 is SGHDT and CDR2 YYEEEE. The CDR3 is 15 amino acids. This CDR3 reads CASSSRQGVPYEQYF. The CDR3 nucleotides are TGTGCCAGCAGCTCCAGACAGGGCGTACCCTACGAGCAGTACTTC.

The J gene is TRBJ1-4, the V gene TRBV21-1; the table's D call of TRBD1 was not tested on the DNA. TRBV21-1 is a known pseudogene. This CDR3 comprises 16 residues. CDR3 loop: CAGETGLEATNEKLFF. The CDR3 nucleotides are TGTGCCGGCGAGACAGGGTTAGAAGCAACTAATGAAAAACTGTTTTTT.

V usage is TRBV9 and J usage is TRBJ2-7; 7 bases match TRBD2. Germline V gives CDR1 SGDLS, CDR2 YYNGEE. The CDR3 contains 15 residues. Trimming took 2 bases from V and 4 from J; bases not matched to a gene: 9. The CDR3 region has the DNA TGTGCCAGCAGCGTCAGCCTAGCGGAGATGTACGAGCAGTACTTC. Its translation is CASSVSLAEMYEQYF.

This clone was counted only a few times. V gene TRBV5-1 combines with J gene TRBJ1-1; D possibly corresponds to TRBD1 (6 bases). V gave up 0 bases and J gave up 4 bases, with 13 bases separating them. CDR3 length equals 15 residues. Germline V gene lookup returns CDR1 SGHRS and CDR2 YFSETQ. The CDR3 region is CASSLGWGQGTEAFF. The CDR3 DNA is TGCGCCAGCAGCTTGGGCTGGGGGCAAGGCACTGAAGCTTTCTTT. The full variable domain, with the rest looked up from reference TRBV5-1 and TRBJ1-1, is KAGVTQTPRYLIKTRGQQVTLSCSPISGHRSVSWYQQTPGQGLQFLFEYFSETQRNKGNFPGRFSGRQFSNSRSEMNVSTLELGDSALYLCASSLGWGQGTEAFFGQGTRLTVV.

The chain employs TRBV9 and TRBJ2-1; no clear D gene. CDR3 length: 15 amino acids. V lost 3 bases to trimming and J lost 2 bases, with 12 bases between them. The germline gives CDR1 SGDLS, CDR2 YYNGEE. For the CDR3, the DNA is TGTGCCAGCAGCGACCGGACGTCTGCCTACAATGAGCAGTTCTTC. Amino acid sequence: CASSDRTSAYNEQFF.

The chain carries TRBV30 and TRBJ1-3; D gene ambiguous. The CDR3 sequence is 13 residues long. Germline V gene sequence: CDR1 GTSNPN, CDR2 SVGIG (reference sequence). Trimming stripped 2 bases from V and 6 bases from J, with 11 bases between. The CDR3 DNA reads TGTGCCTGGAGTACGGATGGGGTAAACACCATATATTTT. Its protein product is CAWSTDGVNTIYF.

This clone was recorded once. A read error may account for a junction end that differs from germline. J is TRBJ2-5 and V is TRBV5-4; tentative D call: TRBD2 (5 bases). This CDR3 has 16 residues. Germline loops: CDR1 SGHNT, CDR2 YYREEE (reference sequence). The CDR3 nucleotides are TGTGCCAGCAGCCCCCCGAGCGGCGGGTACCAAGAGACCCAGCACTTC. It encodes CASSPPSGGYQETQHF.

V is TRBV9 and J is TRBJ1-4; 8 bases agree with TRBD1. V was clipped by 0 bases and J by 3 bases; unmatched bases: 7. Germline CDR1 SGDLS, CDR2 YYNGEE. The CDR3 sequence is 17 residues long. The CDR3, as DNA: TGTGCCAGCAGCGTAGGGGTCAGGGGGCGAGCTAATGAAAAACTGTTTTTT. Protein product: CASSVGVRGRANEKLFF.

This chain's CDR3 is CASSPRLRSTEQFF. The CDR3 DNA reads TGCGCCAGCAGCCCCAGGCTTAGGAGTACTGAGCAGTTCTTC. The rearrangement joins TRBV5-1 to TRBJ2-1; D not resolved. The germline V and J ends were trimmed by 4 bases and 9 bases, with 17 bases remaining between them. The CDR3 consists of 14 residues. CDR1 is SGHRS and CDR2 is YFSETQ in the germline V gene. Full variable domain (remainder filled in from reference TRBV5-1 and TRBJ2-1): KAGVTQTPRYLIKTRGQQVTLSCSPISGHRSVSWYQQTPGQGLQFLFEYFSETQRNKGNFPGRFSGRQFSNSRSEMNVSTLELGDSALYLCASSPRLRSTEQFFGPGTRLTVL.

The rearrangement uses TRBV11-2 and TRBJ1-1, with D possibly being TRBD1 (5 bases). Germline V gives CDR1 SGHAT, CDR2 FQNNGV. This CDR3 has 13 amino acids. Deletions cut 7 bases from V and 0 bases from J, with 9 bases between. The CDR3 region has the DNA TGTGCCAGCATGGGGCAGTTGAACACTGAAGCTTTCTTT. This gives the protein CASMGQLNTEAFF.

The chain employs TRBV6-6 and TRBJ1-1; no clear D gene. Looked up from germline, CDR1 is MNHNY and CDR2 is SVGAGI (reference sequence). Trimming cost V 2 bases and J 5 bases, with 9 bases left between them. The CDR3 contains 13 residues. The CDR3 spells CASSYAQWTEAFF. In nucleotides, the CDR3 is TGTGCCAGCAGTTACGCCCAGTGGACTGAAGCTTTCTTT.

The chain employs TRBV28 and TRBJ1-1; TRBD1 is a possible D gene (6 bases). Germline CDR1 and CDR2: MDHEN and SYDVKM. Deletions cut 7 bases from V and 6 bases from J, with 18 bases between. CDR3 length: 14 residues. CDR3 DNA: TGTGCCAGCAACTCGCCAAGGGGGGCGGCTGAAGCTTTCTTT. This translates into CASNSPRGAAEAFF.

The CDR3 reads CASRVDSAGNTIYF. The CDR3 nucleotides read TGTGCCAGCAGGGTCGACAGTGCTGGAAACACCATATATTTT. This chain uses TRBV2 with TRBJ1-3; possible D gene TRBD1, 5 bases. Per the germline V gene, CDR1 is SNHLY and CDR2 is FYNNEI. The CDR3 is 14 residues long. Deletions cut 6 bases from V and 2 bases from J, with 11 bases between.

This clone was recorded only once. The V call is TRBV7-8, the J call TRBJ2-5; D uncertain. Looked up from germline, CDR1 is SGHVS and CDR2 is FQNEAQ. V was shortened by 0 bases and J by 0 bases, with 11 bases between the two germline ends. CDR3 length: 16 amino acids. As DNA, the CDR3 is TGTGCCAGCAGCTTAGCTCAAGGTGGACACCAAGAGACCCAGTACTTC. It is translated as CASSLAQGGHQETQYF.

The genes are TRBV28 and TRBJ1-2; tentatively, D is TRBD1 (6 bases). The CDR3 totals 15 residues. The germline V gene has CDR1 MDHEN and CDR2 SYDVKM. Trimming stripped 4 bases from V and 5 bases from J, with 17 bases between. The CDR3 nucleotides read TGTGCCAGCAGTTCCCCAGGCAGGGGTGAATATGGCTACACCTTC. Translating it yields CASSSPGRGEYGYTF.

On this clone itself: This same CDR3 is encoded by further DNA sequences in the sample. This chain uses TRBV5-1 with TRBJ1-2; D is possibly TRBD1 (6 bases). The CDR3 runs 12 residues. Germline CDR1 reads SGHRS; CDR2 reads YFSETQ. The V and J ends lost 4 bases and 6 bases respectively, with 10 bases between them. For the CDR3, the DNA is TGCGCCAGCAGCGCATCAGGGGATGGCTACACCTTC. It translates to CASSASGDGYTF.

Note on this clone: Other nucleotide sequences in the sample specify the same CDR3. The chain joins TRBV9 to TRBJ1-2, with D perhaps matching TRBD1 (6 bases). Trimming cost V 2 bases and J 2 bases, with 10 bases left between them. The V gene's germline CDR1 is SGDLS and CDR2 YYNGEE. The CDR3 runs to 14 residues. The CDR3 region is CASSVTGTNYGYTF. The CDR3 DNA reads TGTGCCAGCAGCGTGACCGGGACAAACTATGGCTACACCTTC.

The J gene is TRBJ2-7, the V gene TRBV4-2; possible D gene TRBD2, 5 bases. The germline V gene encodes CDR1 LGHNA and CDR2 YNFKEQ. The CDR3 is 15 residues long. The V gene lost 0 bases and the J gene lost 0 bases, with 9 bases spanning the gap. The DNA of the CDR3 is TGTGCCAGCAGCCAAGAACGCGGGTACTCCTACGAGCAGTACTTC. Residues: CASSQERGYSYEQYF.